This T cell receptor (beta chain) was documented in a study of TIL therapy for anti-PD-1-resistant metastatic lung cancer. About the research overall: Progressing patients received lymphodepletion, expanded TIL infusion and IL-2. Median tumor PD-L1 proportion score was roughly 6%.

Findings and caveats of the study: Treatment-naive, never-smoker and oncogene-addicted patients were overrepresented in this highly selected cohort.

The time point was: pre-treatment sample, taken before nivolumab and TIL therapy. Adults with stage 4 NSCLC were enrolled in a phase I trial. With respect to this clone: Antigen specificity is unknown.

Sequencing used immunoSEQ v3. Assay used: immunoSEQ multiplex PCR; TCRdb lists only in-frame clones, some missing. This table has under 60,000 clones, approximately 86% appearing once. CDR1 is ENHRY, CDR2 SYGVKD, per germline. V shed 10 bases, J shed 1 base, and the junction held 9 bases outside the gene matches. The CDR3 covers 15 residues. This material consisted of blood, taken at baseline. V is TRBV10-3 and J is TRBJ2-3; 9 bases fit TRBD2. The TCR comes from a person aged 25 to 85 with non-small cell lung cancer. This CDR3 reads CATKTSSGGTDTQYF. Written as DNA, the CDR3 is TGTGCCACCAAAACCTCTAGCGGGGGCACAGATACGCAGTATTTT.